The source of this TCR beta chain is a study of Ad26.COV2.S vaccination and SARS-CoV-2 variants. As for the study in general: Within the COV1001 Ad26.COV2.S trial arm, the donor was enrolled.

Assay: immunoSEQ multiplex PCR; the TCRdb copy retains only in-frame clones and omits some. The repertoire holds about 250,000 clones, with approximately 90% as singletons. Germline lookup yields CDR1 SGHAT and CDR2 FQNNGV. V was pared by 3 bases and J by 4 bases, with 3 bases between. The CDR3 is 11 residues long. Specified treatment: approximately 18 received Ad26.COV2.S at low or high dose, single or two shots; about 5 received placebo; per-sample allocation not given. Samples came from day 63 after the first vaccine or placebo injection. The donor's status was that of an adult aged 18-55 years in Boston.

The sequencing here drew on peripheral blood, taken in a trial of Ad26.COV2.S vaccine versus placebo. The clonotype comes from a person aged 18-65 years who received the Ad26.COV2.S COVID-19 vaccine or a placebo. This rearrangement joins TRBV11-2 to TRBJ1-1, with D unclear. The DNA of the CDR3 is TGTGCCAGCAGCTTCAGCACTGAAGCTTTCTTT. It translates to CASSFSTEAFF.